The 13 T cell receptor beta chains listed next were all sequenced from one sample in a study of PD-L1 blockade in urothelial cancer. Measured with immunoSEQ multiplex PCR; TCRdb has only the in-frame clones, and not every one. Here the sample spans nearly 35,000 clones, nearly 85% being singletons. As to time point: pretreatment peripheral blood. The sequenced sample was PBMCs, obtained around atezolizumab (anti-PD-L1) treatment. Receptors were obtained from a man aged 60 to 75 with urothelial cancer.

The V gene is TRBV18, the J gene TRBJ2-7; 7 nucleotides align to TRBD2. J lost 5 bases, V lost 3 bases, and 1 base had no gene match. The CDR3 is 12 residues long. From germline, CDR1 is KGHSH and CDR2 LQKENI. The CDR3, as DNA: TGTGCCAGCTCACCGACTAGCCACGAGCAGTACTTC. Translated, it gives CASSPTSHEQYF. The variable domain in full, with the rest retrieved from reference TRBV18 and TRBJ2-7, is NAGVMQNPRHLVRRRGQEARLRCSPMKGHSHVYWYRQLPEEGLKFMVYLQKENIIDESGMPKERFSAEFPKEGPSILRIQQVVRGDSAAYFCASSPTSHEQYFGPGTRLTVT.

CDR3 in amino acids: CASSDGQANYGYTF. The DNA for the CDR3 is TGTGCCAGCAGTGATGGACAGGCCAACTATGGCTACACCTTC. The chain combines TRBV6-6 with TRBJ1-2; 7 bases agree with TRBD1. This CDR3 is built from 14 residues. Germline V lookup: CDR1 MNHNY, CDR2 SVGAGI (reference sequence). With 5 bases clipped from V and 2 bases from J, the junction kept 5 bases outside the gene matches.

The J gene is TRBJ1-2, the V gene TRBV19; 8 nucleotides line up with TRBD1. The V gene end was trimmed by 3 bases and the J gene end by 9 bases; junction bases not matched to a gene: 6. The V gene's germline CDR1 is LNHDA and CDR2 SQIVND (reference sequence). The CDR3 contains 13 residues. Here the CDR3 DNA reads TGTGCCAGTAGTATCGTGACAGGGGTGAGCTACACCTTC. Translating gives CASSIVTGVSYTF.

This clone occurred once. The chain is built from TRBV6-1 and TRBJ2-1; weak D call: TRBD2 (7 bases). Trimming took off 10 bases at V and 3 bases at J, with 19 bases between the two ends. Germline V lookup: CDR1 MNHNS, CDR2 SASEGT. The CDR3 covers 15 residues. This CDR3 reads CATAPGGLNYNEQFF. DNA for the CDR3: TGTGCCACGGCCCCGGGGGGCTTGAACTACAATGAGCAGTTCTTC.

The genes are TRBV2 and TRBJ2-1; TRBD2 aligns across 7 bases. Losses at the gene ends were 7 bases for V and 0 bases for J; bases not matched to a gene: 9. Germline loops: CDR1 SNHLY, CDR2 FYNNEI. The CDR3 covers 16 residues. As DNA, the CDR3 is TGTGCCAGCAATCGACTAGCATATAGCTCCTACAATGAGCAGTTCTTC. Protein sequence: CASNRLAYSSYNEQFF.

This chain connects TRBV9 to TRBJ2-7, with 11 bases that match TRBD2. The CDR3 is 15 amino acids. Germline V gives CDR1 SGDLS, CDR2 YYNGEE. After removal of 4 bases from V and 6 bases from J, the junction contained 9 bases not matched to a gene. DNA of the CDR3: TGTGCCAGCAGCCCCTTAGCGGGAGGGGTGGGCGAGCAGTACTTC. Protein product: CASSPLAGGVGEQYF.

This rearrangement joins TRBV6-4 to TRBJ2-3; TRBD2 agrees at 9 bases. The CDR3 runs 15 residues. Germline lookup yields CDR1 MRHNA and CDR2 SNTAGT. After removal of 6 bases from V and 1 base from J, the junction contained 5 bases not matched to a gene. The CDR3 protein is CASSGGRAGTDTQYF. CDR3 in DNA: TGTGCCAGCAGCGGCGGGAGGGCAGGCACAGATACGCAGTATTTT.

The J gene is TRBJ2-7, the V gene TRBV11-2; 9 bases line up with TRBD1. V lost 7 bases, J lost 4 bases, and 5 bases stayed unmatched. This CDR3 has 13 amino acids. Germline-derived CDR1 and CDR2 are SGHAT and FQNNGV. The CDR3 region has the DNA TGTGCCAGCACCCCGGACAGGGGTTACGAGCAGTACTTC. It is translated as CASTPDRGYEQYF.

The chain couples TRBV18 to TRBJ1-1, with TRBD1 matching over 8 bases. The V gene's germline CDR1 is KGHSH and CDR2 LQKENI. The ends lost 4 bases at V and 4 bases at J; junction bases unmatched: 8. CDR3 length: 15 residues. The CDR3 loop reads CASSLADRGSTEAFF. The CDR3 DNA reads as TGTGCCAGCTCACTCGCCGACAGGGGTTCCACTGAAGCTTTCTTT. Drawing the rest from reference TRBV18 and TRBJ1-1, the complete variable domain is NAGVMQNPRHLVRRRGQEARLRCSPMKGHSHVYWYRQLPEEGLKFMVYLQKENIIDESGMPKERFSAEFPKEGPSILRIQQVVRGDSAAYFCASSLADRGSTEAFFGQGTRLTVV.

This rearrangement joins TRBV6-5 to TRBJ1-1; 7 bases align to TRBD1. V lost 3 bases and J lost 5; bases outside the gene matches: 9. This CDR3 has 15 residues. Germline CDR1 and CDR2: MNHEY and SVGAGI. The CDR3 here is CASSYYRGGRTEAFF. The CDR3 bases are TGTGCCAGCAGTTATTACAGGGGAGGCAGGACTGAAGCTTTCTTT.

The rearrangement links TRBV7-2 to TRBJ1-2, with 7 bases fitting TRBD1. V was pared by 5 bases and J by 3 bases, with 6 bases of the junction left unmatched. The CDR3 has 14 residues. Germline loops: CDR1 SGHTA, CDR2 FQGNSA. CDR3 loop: CASSLDRTHYGYTF. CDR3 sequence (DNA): TGTGCCAGCAGCCTGGACAGGACGCACTATGGCTACACCTTC.

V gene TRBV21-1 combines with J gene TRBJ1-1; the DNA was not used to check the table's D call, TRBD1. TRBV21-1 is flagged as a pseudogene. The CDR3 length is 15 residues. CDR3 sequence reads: CASSKAETVNTEAFF. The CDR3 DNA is TGTGCCAGCAGCAAAGCCGAAACAGTCAACACTGAAGCTTTCTTT.

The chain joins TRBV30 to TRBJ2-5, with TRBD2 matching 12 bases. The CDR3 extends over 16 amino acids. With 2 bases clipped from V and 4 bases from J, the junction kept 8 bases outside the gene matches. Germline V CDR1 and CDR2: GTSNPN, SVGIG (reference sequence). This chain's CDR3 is CAWSLGLAGNRETQYF. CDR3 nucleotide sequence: TGTGCCTGGAGTCTCGGACTAGCGGGAAATCGAGAGACCCAGTACTTC.